The TCR beta chain described here comes from a study of shared clonotypes between healthy human individuals. Germline loops: CDR1 SGDLS, CDR2 YYNGEE. With V trimmed by 0 bases and J by 5 bases, 5 bases remained unmatched. CDR3 length: 14 residues. Several immunoSEQ plates received, in even portions, the genomic DNA of each subset. Produced via immunoSEQ multiplex PCR; TCRdb's table is partial and in-frame only. In the table there are 1,400,000 or so clones, about 98.5% of which are singletons. Details on this clone: The same CDR3 also results from other DNA sequences found in this sample.

The rearrangement joins TRBV9 to TRBJ2-7; 7 nucleotides align to TRBD2. The sample consisted of naive CD4+ T cells sorted from blood. Subset of the sample: CD45RA+ positively selected. This sequence originates from a man aged 30 to 45 in good health. CDR3 bases: TGTGCCAGCAGCGTAGGCGGGAGTCTCAACGAGCAGTACTTC. Its protein is CASSVGGSLNEQYF.